The next 24 T cell receptor beta chains were all read from a single sample in a study of identical twins. TCRdb re-called the 5' RACE reads through MiXCR, storing one row per CDR3 protein. The profile shows about 890,000 distinct CDR3 sequences, 12% of them singletons. The same specimen was also included in a second study, on yellow fever vaccine responses in identical twins.

The material sequenced was PBMCs. These TCRs come from a woman aged 18-29 years in good health.

This rearrangement joins TRBV7-3 to TRBJ2-2; TRBD2 agrees at 11 bases. Trimming at V came to 5 bases and at J to 6 bases, leaving 11 bases not matched to a gene. CDR3 length: 17 residues. In germline, CDR1 is SGHTA, CDR2 FQGTGA. The CDR3 bases are TGTGCCAGCAGCCTCTCACTAGCGGGAGTTATAGCCGGGGAGCTGTTTTTT. Residues: CASSLSLAGVIAGELFF.

This clonotype was observed a few times. This chain uses TRBV7-2 with TRBJ2-3; D gene ambiguous. V lost 5 bases and J 3 bases, leaving 9 bases between the germline ends. This CDR3 is built from 13 residues. Germline V gives CDR1 SGHTA, CDR2 FQGNSA. The CDR3 sequence is CASSPPETDTQYF. CDR3 nucleotides: TGTGCCAGCAGCCCTCCGGAAACAGATACGCAGTATTTT. The full variable domain, in which reference TRBV7-2 and TRBJ2-3 provide the parts outside the CDR3, is GAGVSQSPSNKVTEKGKDVELRCDPISGHTALYWYRQSLGQGLEFLIYFQGNSAPDKSGLPSDRFSAERTGGSVSTLTIQRTQQEDSAVYLCASSPPETDTQYFGPGTRLTVL.

V and J are TRBV4-2 and TRBJ2-3; possibly TRBD1 or TRBD2 for D (5 bases each). CDR3 length: 17 residues. CDR1 LGHNA and CDR2 YNFKEQ come from the germline V gene. Between the trimmed V and J ends, which lost 1 base and 1 base, there was a span of 15 bases. The CDR3 sequence: CASSQGTGLAGTDTQYF. The CDR3 coding sequence is TGTGCCAGCAGCCAAGGTACGGGGCTCGCGGGCACAGATACGCAGTATTTT.

This clonotype has just a few counts. The V and J genes are TRBV24-1 and TRBJ2-3; D might be TRBD1 or TRBD2, each matching 5 bases. V was cut by 9 bases and J by 3 bases, with 15 bases left in between. The CDR3 spans 14 residues. Germline CDR1 and CDR2: KGHDR and SFDVKD. CDR3 sequence reads: CATGFGAETDTQYF. In DNA form, the CDR3 reads TGTGCCACCGGATTCGGGGCCGAAACAGATACGCAGTATTTT.

The genes are TRBV20-1 and TRBJ1-5; 7 bases align to TRBD1. This CDR3 contains 16 residues. Germline CDR1 DFQATT, CDR2 SNEGSKA (reference sequence). The V gene end was trimmed by 0 bases and the J gene end by 0 bases; junction bases not matched to a gene: 5. The CDR3 is CSARDWTGFSNQPQHF. CDR3 DNA: TGCAGTGCTAGAGATTGGACAGGTTTTAGCAATCAGCCCCAGCATTTT.

V usage is TRBV11-2 and J usage is TRBJ2-7; TRBD1 aligns across 8 bases. The CDR3 has 14 amino acids. V trimming: 4 bases; J trimming: 4 bases; junction bases outside the gene matches: 6. Germline V gives CDR1 SGHAT, CDR2 FQNNGV. DNA for the CDR3: TGTGCCAGCAGCTACGCTGACAGGGGTTACGAGCAGTACTTC. Its translation: CASSYADRGYEQYF.

The rearrangement links TRBV27 to TRBJ2-1; 7 bases map to TRBD1. With V trimmed by 1 base and J by 0 bases, 3 bases remained unmatched. CDR1 is MNHEY, CDR2 SMNVEV, per germline (reference sequence). The CDR3 is made up of 16 amino acids. CDR3 amino acids: CASSLLTGSSYNEQFF. CDR3 in DNA: TGTGCCAGCAGTTTATTGACAGGGAGCTCCTACAATGAGCAGTTCTTC.

The CDR3: CSVETGLMNTEAFF. The CDR3 DNA is TGCAGCGTTGAGACAGGGCTAATGAACACTGAAGCTTTCTTT. The chain employs TRBV29-1 and TRBJ1-1; 7 bases map to TRBD1. This CDR3 comprises 14 residues. The J segment lost 0 bases and the V segment lost 3 bases, leaving 4 bases of the junction unmatched. Germline values: CDR1 SQVTM, CDR2 ANQGSEA.

This clonotype was recorded many times. V usage is TRBV5-4 and J usage is TRBJ1-1; D is perhaps TRBD1 (5 bases). V was clipped by 8 bases and J by 5 bases, with 16 bases between them. Germline CDR1 reads SGHNT; CDR2 reads YYREEE (reference sequence). The CDR3 loop spans 13 amino acids. The CDR3 DNA reads as TGTGCCAGTAGGGGCCGGGGTGGAACTGAAGCTTTCTTT. Translating gives CASRGRGGTEAFF. The variable domain in full, completed from reference TRBV5-4 and TRBJ1-1, reads ETGVTQSPTHLIKTRGQQVTLRCSSQSGHNTVSWYQQALGQGPQFIFQYYREEENGRGNFPPRFSGLQFPNYSSELNVNALELDDSALYLCASRGRGGTEAFFGQGTRLTVV.

This clonotype was recorded once. J is TRBJ2-1 and V is TRBV28, with D uncertain. The V gene's germline CDR1 is MDHEN and CDR2 SYDVKM. The CDR3 extends over 15 amino acids. V was clipped by 7 bases and J by 0 bases, with 13 bases between them. CDR3 amino acids: CASIRTFSSYNEQFF. In nucleotides, the CDR3 is TGTGCCAGCATACGGACGTTTAGCTCCTACAATGAGCAGTTCTTC.

The V call is TRBV5-4, the J call TRBJ1-1; D possibly corresponds to TRBD1 (5 bases). This CDR3 region has 13 residues. Germline V lookup: CDR1 SGHNT, CDR2 YYREEE (reference sequence). V lost 4 bases and J 6 bases, leaving 13 bases between the germline ends. The CDR3 sequence: CASSPGIWAEAFF. CDR3 in DNA: TGTGCCAGCAGCCCAGGGATTTGGGCTGAAGCTTTCTTT.

The genes are TRBV18 and TRBJ2-3; TRBD1 matches 9 bases. Per the germline V gene, CDR1 is KGHSH and CDR2 is LQKENI. The CDR3 runs to 19 residues. V lost 2 bases and J lost 1; bases outside the gene matches: 13. The CDR3 sequence is CASSPTGQGGGVGTDTQYF. The CDR3 DNA reads as TGTGCCAGCTCACCAACGGGACAGGGTGGCGGCGTGGGCACAGATACGCAGTATTTT.

This clonotype was observed a handful of times. V and J are TRBV29-1 and TRBJ1-2, with TRBD1 identical over 7 bases. This CDR3 has 12 amino acids. Germline assignment: CDR1 SQVTM and CDR2 ANQGSEA. Losses at the gene ends were 5 bases for V and 8 bases for J; bases not matched to a gene: 8. The CDR3 loop reads CSVLEGAGGYTF. CDR3 nucleotides: TGCAGCGTTCTCGAGGGGGCGGGAGGCTACACCTTC. The full variable domain, with the rest looked up from reference TRBV29-1 and TRBJ1-2, is SAVISQKPSRDICQRGTSLTIQCQVDSQVTMMFWYRQQPGQSLTLIATANQGSEATYESGFVIDKFPISRPNLTFSTLTVSNMSPEDSSIYLCSVLEGAGGYTFGSGTRLTVV.

This clonotype appeared a few times. This chain links TRBV4-1 with TRBJ2-3; D is unresolved. CDR3 length equals 16 residues. V gave up 1 base and J gave up 0 bases, with 11 bases separating them. Per the germline V gene, CDR1 is MGHRA and CDR2 is YSYEKL. CDR3: CASSQGPPTSTDTQYF. DNA for the CDR3: TGCGCCAGCAGCCAAGGGCCCCCGACTAGCACAGATACGCAGTATTTT.

This clonotype showed up many times. V and J are TRBV12-3 or TRBV12-4 and TRBJ2-1; either TRBD1 or TRBD2 may fit D (6 bases each). This CDR3 spans 14 amino acids. With 5 bases removed from V and 4 bases from J, the gap between germline ends came to 12 bases. The CDR3 spells CASSREGGYNEQFF. DNA for the CDR3: TGTGCCAGCAGTCGCGAGGGGGGATACAATGAGCAGTTCTTC.

In this sample, this clonotype turned up many times. This sequence joins TRBV4-1 and TRBJ1-2; D ambiguous. This CDR3 contains 13 residues. Per the germline V gene, CDR1 is MGHRA and CDR2 is YSYEKL. V was pared by 0 bases and J by 8 bases, with 10 bases between. As DNA, the CDR3 is TGCGCCAGCAGCCAAGACTGGGCAGACGGCTACACCTTC. This codes for CASSQDWADGYTF.

The gene calls are TRBV6-2 or TRBV6-3 and TRBJ2-2; 9 bases align to TRBD1. The V and J ends lost 6 bases and 6 bases, in that order; junction bases with no gene match: 14. The germline V gene encodes CDR1 MNHEY and CDR2 SVGEGT. The length of the CDR3 is 17 residues. CDR3 nucleotides: TGTGCCAGCAGACGGACAGGGGCCACAGAAAGTTCCGGGGAGCTGTTTTTT. Translation gives CASRRTGATESSGELFF.

The chain is built from TRBV7-6 and TRBJ2-1; D ambiguous. The germline V gene encodes CDR1 SGHVS and CDR2 FNYEAQ. Trimming took off 5 bases at V and 9 bases at J, with 8 bases between the two ends. The CDR3 is made up of 11 amino acids. In DNA, the CDR3 is TGTGCCAGCAGCGCCAAGGTTGAGCAGTTCTTC. Translation: CASSAKVEQFF.

In its sample, this clonotype was seen a few times. CDR3 residues: CASRPSQKDPTGELFF. The DNA of the CDR3 is TGTGCCAGTAGGCCTTCCCAGAAAGATCCCACCGGGGAGCTGTTTTTT. V usage is TRBV19 and J usage is TRBJ2-2; D remains ambiguous. V was shortened by 6 bases and J by 4 bases, with 18 bases between the two germline ends. This CDR3 is built from 16 residues. Per germline, CDR1 LNHDA and CDR2 SQIVND (reference sequence).

The rearrangement joins TRBV19 to TRBJ2-3; D possibly uses TRBD1 or TRBD2 (5 bases each). CDR3 length: 14 amino acids. V lost 3 bases and J 2 bases, leaving 9 bases between the germline ends. CDR1 is LNHDA and CDR2 is SQIVND in the germline V gene (reference sequence). CDR3 residues: CASSIGAVTDTQYF. The CDR3 bases are TGTGCCAGTAGTATCGGGGCCGTCACAGATACGCAGTATTTT.

The rearrangement uses TRBV5-1 and TRBJ2-3; D not certain. V shed 0 bases and J shed 6 bases, with 11 bases lying between them. There are 14 residues in the CDR3. CDR1 is SGHRS and CDR2 is YFSETQ in the germline V gene. The CDR3 sequence: CASSLAQLWDTQYF. CDR3 nucleotides: TGCGCCAGCAGCTTGGCGCAGCTCTGGGATACGCAGTATTTT.

This clonotype appeared a few times. This rearrangement joins TRBV28 to TRBJ1-2; TRBD1 is a possible D gene (5 bases). Deletions cut 2 bases from V and 4 bases from J, with 14 bases between. Germline V gives CDR1 MDHEN, CDR2 SYDVKM. CDR3 size: 15 residues. CDR3 coding DNA: TGTGCCAGCAGTTTACCGACAGTTTCGGGCTATGGCTACACCTTC. This encodes CASSLPTVSGYGYTF.

Many counts were recorded for this clonotype. This chain links TRBV12-3 or TRBV12-4 with TRBJ2-1; 10 nucleotides align to TRBD2. Trimming took 6 bases from V and 8 from J; bases not matched to a gene: 7. CDR3 size: 14 residues. The CDR3 bases are TGTGCCAGCAGAACTAGCGGGGTAAGGGATGAGCAGTTCTTC. Residues: CASRTSGVRDEQFF.

The chain recombines TRBV28 with TRBJ1-4; D gene ambiguous. Between the trimmed V and J ends, which lost 4 bases and 8 bases, there was a span of 17 bases. CDR3 length: 15 residues. Germline V gene data show CDR1 as MDHEN and CDR2 as SYDVKM. The CDR3 DNA follows: TGTGCCAGCAGTTCTCCGGGTTCTGGAACCGAAAAACTGTTTTTT. Translation gives CASSSPGSGTEKLFF.